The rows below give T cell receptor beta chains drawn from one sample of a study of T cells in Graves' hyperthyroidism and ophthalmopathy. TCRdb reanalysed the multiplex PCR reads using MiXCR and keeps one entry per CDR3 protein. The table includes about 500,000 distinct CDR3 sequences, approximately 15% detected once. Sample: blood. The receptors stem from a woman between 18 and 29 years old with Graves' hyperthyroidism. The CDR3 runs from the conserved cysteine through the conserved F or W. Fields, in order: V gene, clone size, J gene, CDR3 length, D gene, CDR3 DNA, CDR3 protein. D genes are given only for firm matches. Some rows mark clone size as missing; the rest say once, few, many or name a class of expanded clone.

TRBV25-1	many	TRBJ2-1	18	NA	TGTGCCAGCAGCTCGAGTCCGGGGGAGGGGGCCATTTACAATGAGCAGTTCTTC	CASSSSPGEGAIYNEQFF
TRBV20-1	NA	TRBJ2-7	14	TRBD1	TGCAGTGCTAGGCACCGGGACAGGGTTTACGAGCAGTACTTC	CSARHRDRVYEQYF
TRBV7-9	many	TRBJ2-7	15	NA	TGTGCCAGCAGCTCAACTGGCCGAGCAGCCTACGAGCAGTACTTC	CASSSTGRAAYEQYF
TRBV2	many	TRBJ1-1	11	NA	TGTGCCAGCAGCCAGGGCGGCGGAGCTTTCTTT	CASSQGGGAFF
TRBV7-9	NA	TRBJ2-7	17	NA	TGTGCCAGCAGCTGGGGCGAGATGACAGGCCTGAGCTACGAGCAGTACTTC	CASSWGEMTGLSYEQYF
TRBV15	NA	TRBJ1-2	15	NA	TGTGCCACCAGCAGAGATATTAGAGGGGGCTATGGCTACACCTTC	CATSRDIRGGYGYTF
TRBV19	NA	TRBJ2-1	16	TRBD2	TGTGCCAGTAGTCGAGGTGCGGGAGGAGGGATAAATGAGCAGTTCTTC	CASSRGAGGGINEQFF
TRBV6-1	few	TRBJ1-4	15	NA	TGTGCCAGCAGTGAAGCGCCGGGGATAGGAGAAAAACTGTTTTTT	CASSEAPGIGEKLFF
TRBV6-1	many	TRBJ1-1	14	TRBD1	TGTGCCAGCAGTTACAGGGGGAGGAACACTGAAGCTTTCTTT	CASSYRGRNTEAFF
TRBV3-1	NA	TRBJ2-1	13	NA	TGTGCCAGCACGAACGAACCTTGGGATGAGCAGTTCTTC	CASTNEPWDEQFF
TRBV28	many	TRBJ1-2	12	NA	TGTGCCAGCAGGCAGGGAAGATATGGCTACACCTTC	CASRQGRYGYTF
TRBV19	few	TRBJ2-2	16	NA	TGTGCCAGTAGTATCAGTAGGGGGTTTTCCACCGGGGAGCTGTTTTTT	CASSISRGFSTGELFF
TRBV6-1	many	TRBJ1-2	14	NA	TGTGCCAGCAGTTCAAGCGGGTGGGACTATGGCTACACCTTC	CASSSSGWDYGYTF
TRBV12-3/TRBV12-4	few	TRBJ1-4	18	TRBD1	TGTGCCAGCAGGGACAGGGGGCATTTTTTTGCAACTAATGAAAAACTGTTTTTT	CASRDRGHFFATNEKLFF
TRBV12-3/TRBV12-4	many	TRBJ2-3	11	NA	TGTGCCAGCAAGGTGGTAGATACGCAGTATTTT	CASKVVDTQYF
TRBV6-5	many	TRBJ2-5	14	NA	TGTGCCAGCAGTTACTCGATGCGAGGAGAGACCCAGTACTTC	CASSYSMRGETQYF
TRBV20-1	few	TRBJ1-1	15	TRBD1	TGCAGTGCCAGACAGGGGGCCGTGCTGAACACTGAAGCTTTCTTT	CSARQGAVLNTEAFF
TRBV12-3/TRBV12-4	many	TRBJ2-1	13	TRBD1	TGTGCCAGCAGTTGGGACAGGGTGTATGAGCAGTTCTTC	CASSWDRVYEQFF
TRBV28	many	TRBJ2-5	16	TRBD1	TGTGCCAGCAGCTTAGGGACAGGGGACATTCAAGAGACCCAGTACTTC	CASSLGTGDIQETQYF
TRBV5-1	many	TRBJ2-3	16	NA	TGCGCCAGCAGCTTGGCAATGGGGACGGACACAGATACGCAGTATTTT	CASSLAMGTDTDTQYF
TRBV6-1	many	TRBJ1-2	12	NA	TGTGCCAGCAGAAGGGACGGCTATGGCTACACCTTC	CASRRDGYGYTF
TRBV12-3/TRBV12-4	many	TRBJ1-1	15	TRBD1	TGTGCCAGCAGCATAAGGGGGGACAGCCCTGGATGGGCTTTCTTT	CASSIRGDSPGWAFF
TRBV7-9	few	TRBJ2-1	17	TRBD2	TGTGCCAGCAGCTTAGCGGTTAGGACTAGCACGGACAATGAGCAGTTCTTC	CASSLAVRTSTDNEQFF
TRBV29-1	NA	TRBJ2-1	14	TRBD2	TGCAGCGTTGAAGTAGGGACTAGCTTTAATGAGCAGTTCTTC	CSVEVGTSFNEQFF
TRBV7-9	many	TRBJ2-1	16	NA	TGTGCCAGCAGCCCCCCTGCTGGCGGGCCCTGGGGTGAGCAGTTCTTC	CASSPPAGGPWGEQFF
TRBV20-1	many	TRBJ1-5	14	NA	TGCAGTGCGATCCGGGATTATAGCAATCAGCCCCAGCATTTT	CSAIRDYSNQPQHF
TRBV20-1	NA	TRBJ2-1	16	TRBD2	TGCAGTGCTAGACTTCTAGCGGGGATATCCTACAATGAGCAGTTCTTC	CSARLLAGISYNEQFF
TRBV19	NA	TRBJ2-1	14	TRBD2	TGTGCCACCGGACTAGCGGGAGATTCCCATGAGCAGTTCTTC	CATGLAGDSHEQFF
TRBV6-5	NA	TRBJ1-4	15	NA	TGTGCCAGCAGTTTTTCCAAAGGACTGTATGAAAAACTGTTTTTT	CASSFSKGLYEKLFF
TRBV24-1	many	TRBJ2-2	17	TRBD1	TGTGCCACCAGTGGCCCAACGGGACAGGCGAACACCGGGGAGCTGTTTTTT	CATSGPTGQANTGELFF
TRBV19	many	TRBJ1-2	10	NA	TGTGCCAGTAATAAGTATGGCTACACCTTC	CASNKYGYTF
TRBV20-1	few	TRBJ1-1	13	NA	TGCAGTGCTAGAGATTCCCGGCGAACTGAAGCTTCCTTT	CSARDSRRTEASF
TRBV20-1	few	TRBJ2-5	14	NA	TGCAGTGCTAGAGGTGAAGGGCTGCAAGAGACCCAGTACTTC	CSARGEGLQETQYF
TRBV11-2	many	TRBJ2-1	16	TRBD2	TGTGCCAGCAGGCCGCCGGGACTAGCGGGAGTTTATAAGCAGTTCTTC	CASRPPGLAGVYKQFF
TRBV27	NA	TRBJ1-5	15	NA	TGTGCCAGCAGTTTAAGGCGGGGGATAAATCAGCCCCAGCATTTT	CASSLRRGINQPQHF
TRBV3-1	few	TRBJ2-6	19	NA	TGTGCCAGCAGCCAACTTCTCGCTTCAGGGCTCTCTGGGGCCAACGTCCTGACTTTC	CASSQLLASGLSGANVLTF
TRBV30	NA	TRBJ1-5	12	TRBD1	TGTGCCTGTTCAGGGGGGGGACAGCCCCAGCATTTT	CACSGGGQPQHF
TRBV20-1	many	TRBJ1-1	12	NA	TGCAGTGCTACACAGGGGAACACTGAAGCTTTCTTT	CSATQGNTEAFF
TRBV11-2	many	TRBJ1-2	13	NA	TGTGCCAGCAGCCCGGGGACGTTCTATGGCTACACCTTC	CASSPGTFYGYTF
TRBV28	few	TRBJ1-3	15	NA	TGTGCCAGCAGTTTGGCAGAGTACTCTGGAAACACCATATATTTT	CASSLAEYSGNTIYF
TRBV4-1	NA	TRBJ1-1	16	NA	TGCGCCAGCACTCAAGGAGACAGACTTTTGAACACTGAAGCTTTCTTT	CASTQGDRLLNTEAFF
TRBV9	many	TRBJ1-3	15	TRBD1	TGTGCCAGCAGCATCGGACAGGGAATGAAAAACACCATATATTTT	CASSIGQGMKNTIYF
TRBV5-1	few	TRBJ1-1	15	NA	TGCGCCAGCAGCTTGGCCGGGCCGGGGAACACTGAAGCTTTCTTT	CASSLAGPGNTEAFF
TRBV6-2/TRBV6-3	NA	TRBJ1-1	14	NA	TGTGCCAGCAGGCCGCTCCTAATGAACACTGAAGCTTTCTTT	CASRPLLMNTEAFF
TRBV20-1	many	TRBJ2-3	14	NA	TGCAGTGCTGAATCCGGGATGTGGACAGATACGCAGTATTTT	CSAESGMWTDTQYF
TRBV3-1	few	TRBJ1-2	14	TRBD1	TGTGCCAGCAGCCGACAGGGCCAAGGGCATGGCTACACCTTC	CASSRQGQGHGYTF
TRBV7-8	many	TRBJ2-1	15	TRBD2	TGTGCCAGCAGCTTTCGACTAGCGGGAGGAGATGAGCAGTTCTTC	CASSFRLAGGDEQFF